This TCR beta chain derives from a study of OX40 agonist ivuxolimab in advanced cancers. Study at large: Three patients responded partially, comprising one with hepatocellular carcinoma and two with cutaneous melanoma. The study's findings and limits: By week 6 at 0.1 to 3.0 mg/kg, blood CD4+ and CD8+ T cells had expanded clonally.

The CDR3 totals 16 residues. Trimming took off 3 bases at V and 7 bases at J, with 19 bases between the two ends. The germline CDR1 and CDR2 sequences are SNHLY and FYNNEI. Collection of blood occurred at baseline, at cycle 4 day 1, and at cycle 7 day 1. Sequencing was performed with immunoSEQ multiplex PCR; in TCRdb, only in-frame clones are kept and a portion is missing. The sample yields under 80,000 clones, roughly 93% seen once. A remark on this clone: Its antigen is not identified.

This chain links TRBV2 with TRBJ2-1; no clear D. This sequence was found in an adult with an advanced solid tumor such as melanoma, head and neck, liver or kidney cancer. The sample in question was CD4+ or CD8+ T cells sorted from blood, obtained in a trial of the OX40 agonist ivuxolimab. The CDR3 reads CASSDLVWVAGNEQFF. In nucleotides, the CDR3 is TGTGCCAGCAGTGATCTGGTATGGGTCGCCGGGAATGAGCAGTTCTTC.